This TCR beta chain appears in the sequencing data of a study of technical replicates of blood from several donors. The V end was cut by 8 bases, the J end by 11 bases, with 15 bases between. The CDR3 runs to 11 residues. Germline V CDR1 and CDR2: MNHEY, SVGAGI. TCRdb keeps only in-frame clones here, not all; method: immunoSEQ multiplex PCR. The repertoire holds tens of thousands of clones, with roughly 94% as singletons. The source material was T cells isolated from PBMCs. The chain joins TRBV6-5 to TRBJ1-1; D remains ambiguous. The TCR was taken from a human donor in good health. CDR3 coding DNA: TGTGCCAGCGCGGTCGGCCACGAGGCTTTCTTT. Translated, it gives CASAVGHEAFF.